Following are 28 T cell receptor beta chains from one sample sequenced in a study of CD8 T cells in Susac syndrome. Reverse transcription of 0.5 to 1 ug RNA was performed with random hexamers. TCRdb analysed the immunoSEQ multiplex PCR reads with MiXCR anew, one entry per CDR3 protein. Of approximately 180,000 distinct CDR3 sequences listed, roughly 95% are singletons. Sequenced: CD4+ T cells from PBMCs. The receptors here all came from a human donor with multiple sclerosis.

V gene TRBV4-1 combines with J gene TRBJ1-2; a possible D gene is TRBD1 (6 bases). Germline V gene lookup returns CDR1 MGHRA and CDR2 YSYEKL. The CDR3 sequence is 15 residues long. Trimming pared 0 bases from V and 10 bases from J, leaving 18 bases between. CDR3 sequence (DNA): TGCGCCAGCAGCCAAGACAGGGGAAAGACAGAGCTCTACACCTTC. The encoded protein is CASSQDRGKTELYTF.

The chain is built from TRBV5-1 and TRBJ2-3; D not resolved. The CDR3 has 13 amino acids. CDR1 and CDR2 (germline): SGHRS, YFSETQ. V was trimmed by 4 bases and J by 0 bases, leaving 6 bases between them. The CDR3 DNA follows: TGCGCCAGCAGCCTGGTTAGCACAGATACGCAGTATTTT. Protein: CASSLVSTDTQYF. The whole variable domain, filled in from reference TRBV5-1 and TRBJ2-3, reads KAGVTQTPRYLIKTRGQQVTLSCSPISGHRSVSWYQQTPGQGLQFLFEYFSETQRNKGNFPGRFSGRQFSNSRSEMNVSTLELGDSALYLCASSLVSTDTQYFGPGTRLTVL.

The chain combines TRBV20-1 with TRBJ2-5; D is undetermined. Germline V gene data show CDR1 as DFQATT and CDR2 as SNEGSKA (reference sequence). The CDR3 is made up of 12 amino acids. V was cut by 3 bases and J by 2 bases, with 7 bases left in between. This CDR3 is CSASGRQETQYF. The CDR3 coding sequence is TGCAGTGCTAGCGGCAGGCAAGAGACCCAGTACTTC.

CDR3 amino acids: CASSPQTVFSNQPQHF. The CDR3 region has the DNA TGTGCCAGCTCACCACAGACAGTTTTTAGCAATCAGCCCCAGCATTTT. The chain recombines TRBV18 with TRBJ1-5; a possible D gene is TRBD1 (5 bases). Germline CDR1 is KGHSH and CDR2 is LQKENI. The CDR3 sequence is 16 residues long. Trimming removed 1 base from V and 0 bases from J, with 10 bases in between.

CDR3 in amino acids: CSAQRGSDGGSGELFF. In DNA, the CDR3 is TGCAGCGCGCAACGCGGGTCCGACGGGGGTTCCGGGGAGCTGTTTTTT. The chain is built from TRBV29-1 and TRBJ2-2; D perhaps matches TRBD2 (6 bases). Between the trimmed V and J ends, which lost 7 bases and 6 bases, there was a span of 24 bases. This CDR3 is built from 16 residues. Per the germline V gene, CDR1 is SQVTM and CDR2 is ANQGSEA.

The CDR3 DNA is TGTGCCAGCAGCTCTGGTAGGGAGCAAGAGACCCAGTACTTC. It encodes CASSSGREQETQYF. The V gene is TRBV7-6, the J gene TRBJ2-5; the D gene is possibly TRBD2 (5 bases). The V and J ends lost 4 bases and 2 bases respectively, with 11 bases between them. Germline CDR1 SGHVS, CDR2 FNYEAQ. The CDR3 extends over 14 amino acids.

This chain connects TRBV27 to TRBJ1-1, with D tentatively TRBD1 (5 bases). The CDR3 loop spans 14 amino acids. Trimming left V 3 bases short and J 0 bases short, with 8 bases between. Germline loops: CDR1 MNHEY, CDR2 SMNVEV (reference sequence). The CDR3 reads CASSFDSLNTEAFF. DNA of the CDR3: TGTGCCAGCAGTTTTGACAGCCTGAACACTGAAGCTTTCTTT.

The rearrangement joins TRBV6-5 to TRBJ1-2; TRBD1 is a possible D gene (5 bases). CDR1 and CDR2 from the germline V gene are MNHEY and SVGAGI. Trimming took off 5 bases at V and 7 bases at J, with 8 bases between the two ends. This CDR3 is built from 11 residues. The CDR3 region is CASSDRGGYTF. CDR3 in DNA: TGTGCCAGCAGTGACAGAGGTGGCTACACCTTC.

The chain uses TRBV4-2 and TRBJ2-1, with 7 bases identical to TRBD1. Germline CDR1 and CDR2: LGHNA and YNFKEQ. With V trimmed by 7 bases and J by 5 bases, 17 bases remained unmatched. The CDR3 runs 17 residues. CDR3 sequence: CASTLDDRAFPHNEQFF. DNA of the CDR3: TGTGCCAGCACTCTTGATGACAGGGCTTTCCCCCACAATGAGCAGTTCTTC.

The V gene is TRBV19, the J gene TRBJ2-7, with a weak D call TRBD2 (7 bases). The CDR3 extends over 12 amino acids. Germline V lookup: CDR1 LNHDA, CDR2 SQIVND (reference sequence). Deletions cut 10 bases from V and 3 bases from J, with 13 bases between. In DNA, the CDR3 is TGTGCCACTTCGGGGGGCCGCTACGAGCAGTACTTC. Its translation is CATSGGRYEQYF.

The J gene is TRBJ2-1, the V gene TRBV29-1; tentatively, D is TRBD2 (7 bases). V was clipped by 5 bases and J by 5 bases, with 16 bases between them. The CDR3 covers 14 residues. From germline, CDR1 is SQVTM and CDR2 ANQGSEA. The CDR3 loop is CSVLRGGSHNEQFF. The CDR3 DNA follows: TGCAGCGTTTTAAGGGGGGGGAGCCACAATGAGCAGTTCTTC.

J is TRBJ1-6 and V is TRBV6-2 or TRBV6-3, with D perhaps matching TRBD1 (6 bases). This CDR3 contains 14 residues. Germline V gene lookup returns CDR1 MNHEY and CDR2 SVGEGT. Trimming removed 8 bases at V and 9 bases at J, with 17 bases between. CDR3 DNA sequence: TGTGCCAGCGGACAGAATTGGGAGGGTTCACCCCTCCACTTT. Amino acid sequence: CASGQNWEGSPLHF.

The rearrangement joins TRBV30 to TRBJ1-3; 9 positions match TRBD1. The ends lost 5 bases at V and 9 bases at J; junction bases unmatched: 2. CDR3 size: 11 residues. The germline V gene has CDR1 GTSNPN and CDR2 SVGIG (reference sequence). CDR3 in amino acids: CAWGTGTTIYF. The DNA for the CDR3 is TGTGCCTGGGGGACAGGGACCACCATATATTTT.

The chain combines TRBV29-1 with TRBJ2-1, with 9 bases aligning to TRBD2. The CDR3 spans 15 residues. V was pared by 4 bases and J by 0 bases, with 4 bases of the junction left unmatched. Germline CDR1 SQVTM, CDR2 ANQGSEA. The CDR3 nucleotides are TGCAGCGTTGTAAGGCGGGGGGGCTCCTACAATGAGCAGTTCTTC. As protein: CSVVRRGGSYNEQFF.

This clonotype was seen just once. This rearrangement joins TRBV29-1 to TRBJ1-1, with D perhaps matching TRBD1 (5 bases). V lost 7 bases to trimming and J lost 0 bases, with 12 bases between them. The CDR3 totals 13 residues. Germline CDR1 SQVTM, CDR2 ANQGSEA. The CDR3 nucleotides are TGCAGCGCCGGGACTGATATGAACACTGAAGCTTTCTTT. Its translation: CSAGTDMNTEAFF.

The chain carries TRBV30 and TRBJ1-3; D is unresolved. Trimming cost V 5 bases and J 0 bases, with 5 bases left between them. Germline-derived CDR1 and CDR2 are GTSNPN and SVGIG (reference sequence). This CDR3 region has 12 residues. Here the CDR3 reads CAWDFSGNTIYF. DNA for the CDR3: TGTGCCTGGGACTTCTCTGGAAACACCATATATTTT.

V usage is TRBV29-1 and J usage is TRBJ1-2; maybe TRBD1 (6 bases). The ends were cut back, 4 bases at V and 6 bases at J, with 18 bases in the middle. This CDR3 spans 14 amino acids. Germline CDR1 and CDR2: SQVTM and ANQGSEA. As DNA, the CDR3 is TGCAGCGTTGGCAAGGGGGGTCTATGGGATGGCTACACCTTC. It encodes CSVGKGGLWDGYTF.

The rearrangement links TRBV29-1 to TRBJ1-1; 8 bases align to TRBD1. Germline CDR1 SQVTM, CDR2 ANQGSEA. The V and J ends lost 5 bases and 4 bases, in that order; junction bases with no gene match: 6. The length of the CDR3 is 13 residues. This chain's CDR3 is CSVQTGGGTEAFF. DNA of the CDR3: TGCAGCGTTCAAACAGGGGGTGGCACTGAAGCTTTCTTT.

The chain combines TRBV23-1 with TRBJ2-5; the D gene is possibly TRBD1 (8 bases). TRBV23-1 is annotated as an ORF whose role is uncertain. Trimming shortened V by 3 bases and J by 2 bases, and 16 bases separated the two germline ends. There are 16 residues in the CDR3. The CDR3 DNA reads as TGCGCCAGCAGTCAGAAGACAGGGGAGGGTCAAGAGACCCAGTACTTC. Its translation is CASSQKTGEGQETQYF.

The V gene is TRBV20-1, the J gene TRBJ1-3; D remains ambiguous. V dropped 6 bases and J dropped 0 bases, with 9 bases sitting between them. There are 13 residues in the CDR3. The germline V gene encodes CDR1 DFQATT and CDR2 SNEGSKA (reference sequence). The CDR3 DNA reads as TGCAGTGCCCAGGACCGCTCTGGAAACACCATATATTTT. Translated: CSAQDRSGNTIYF.

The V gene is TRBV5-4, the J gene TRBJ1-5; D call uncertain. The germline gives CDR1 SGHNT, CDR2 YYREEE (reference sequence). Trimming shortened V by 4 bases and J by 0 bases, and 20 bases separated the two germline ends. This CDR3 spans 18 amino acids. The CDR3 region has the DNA TGTGCCAGCAGCCTGGGTGGACCCGGGATGAATAGCAATCAGCCCCAGCATTTT. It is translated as CASSLGGPGMNSNQPQHF.

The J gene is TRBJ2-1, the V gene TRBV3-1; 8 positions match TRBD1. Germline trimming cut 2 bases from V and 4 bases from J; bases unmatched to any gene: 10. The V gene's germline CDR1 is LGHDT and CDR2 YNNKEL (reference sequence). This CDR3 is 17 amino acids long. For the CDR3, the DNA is TGTGCCAGCAGCCAATTGTTTGAGACAGGGGTTTACAATGAGCAGTTCTTC. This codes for CASSQLFETGVYNEQFF.

CDR3 DNA: TGTGCCAGCAGCTTAGAATGGACAGGGGAGCTGTTTTTT. It specifies CASSLEWTGELFF. The chain couples TRBV7-9 to TRBJ2-2, with D maybe TRBD1 (5 bases). CDR1 is SEHNR and CDR2 is FQNEAQ in the germline V gene (reference sequence). Between the trimmed V and J ends, which lost 1 base and 8 bases, there was a span of 8 bases. There are 13 residues in the CDR3.

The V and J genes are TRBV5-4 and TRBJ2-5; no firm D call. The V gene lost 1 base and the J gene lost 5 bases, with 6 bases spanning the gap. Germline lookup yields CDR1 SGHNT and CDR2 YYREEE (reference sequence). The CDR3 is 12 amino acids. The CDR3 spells CASSLPRETQYF. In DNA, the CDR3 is TGTGCCAGCAGCTTGCCGCGTGAGACCCAGTACTTC.

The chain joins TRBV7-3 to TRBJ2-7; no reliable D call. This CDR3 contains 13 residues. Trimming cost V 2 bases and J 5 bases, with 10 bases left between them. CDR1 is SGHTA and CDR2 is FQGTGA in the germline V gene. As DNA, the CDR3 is TGTGCCAGCAGCTTAGGGATACTGGACGAGCAGTACTTC. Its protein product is CASSLGILDEQYF.

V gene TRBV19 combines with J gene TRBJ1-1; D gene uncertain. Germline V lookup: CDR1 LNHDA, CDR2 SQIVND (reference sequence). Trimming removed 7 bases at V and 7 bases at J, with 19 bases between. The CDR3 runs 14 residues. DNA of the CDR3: TGTGCCAGTAAAGAAACAGTCGTACTGGATGAAGCTTTCTTT. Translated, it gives CASKETVVLDEAFF. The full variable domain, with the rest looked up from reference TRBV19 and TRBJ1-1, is DGGITQSPKYLFRKEGQNVTLSCEQNLNHDAMYWYRQDPGQGLRLIYYSQIVNDFQKGDIAEGYSVSREKKESFPLTVTSAQKNPTAFYLCASKETVVLDEAFFGQGTRLTVV.

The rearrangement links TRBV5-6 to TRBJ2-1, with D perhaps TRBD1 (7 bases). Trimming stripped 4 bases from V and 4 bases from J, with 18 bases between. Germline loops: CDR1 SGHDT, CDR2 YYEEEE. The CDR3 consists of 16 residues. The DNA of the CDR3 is TGTGCCAGCAGCCGCGGGACAGCGAGCATGTACAATGAGCAGTTCTTC. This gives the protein CASSRGTASMYNEQFF.

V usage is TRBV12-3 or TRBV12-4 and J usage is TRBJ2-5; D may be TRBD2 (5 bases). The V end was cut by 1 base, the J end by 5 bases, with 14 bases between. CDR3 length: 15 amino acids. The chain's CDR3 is CASSLGDYSPETQYF. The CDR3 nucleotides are TGTGCCAGCAGTTTAGGAGACTACTCCCCCGAGACCCAGTACTTC.